This T cell receptor (beta chain) was recorded in a study of T cell clonality in common variable immunodeficiency. Overall study results and limits: Shared TCRbeta clones were fewer between CVID subjects than controls. Common variable immunodeficiency TCR beta sequences reportedly had fewer deletions and N-nucleotide insertions.

At least ten counts were recorded for this clone. Its specificity is unknown. Clones were read by immunoSEQ multiplex PCR, and TCRdb kept only the in-frame ones, dropping some. This table holds about 47,000 clones with no singletons; the top ten claim about 0.73%. The clonotype was recovered from a person aged 18 to 75 in good health. Sequenced material: peripheral blood mononuclear cells.

The CDR3 bases that were read are TGCAGTGCTACGGGACAGCAAGAGACC. Encoded protein: CSATGQQET. The CDR3 as a whole reads CSATGQQETQYF. The chain combines TRBV20-1 with TRBJ2-5; 7 nucleotides align to TRBD1. The read terminates 3 residues before the CDR3 end, so the remaining end is supplied by the germline J gene. Germline assignment: CDR1 DFQATT and CDR2 SNEGSKA (reference sequence). The CDR3 totals 12 residues. Trimming cost V 4 bases and J 2 bases; bases outside gene matches: 1.